This entry concerns a single TCR beta chain. Its target is not known. This sample is part of a study of OX40 agonist ivuxolimab in advanced cancers. At the level of the study: The group had a mean age of 60 years, ranged from 23 to 79, and was 80% to 85% male. Study-wide results and caveats: Average numbers of expanded clones were greater in CD8+ T cells than in CD4+.

Germline CDR1 is SGDLS and CDR2 is YYNGEE. The CDR3 totals 16 residues. The ends lost 3 bases at V and 6 bases at J; junction bases unmatched: 7. Some clones are missing from TCRdb's copy, which holds only in-frame ones; the method was immunoSEQ multiplex PCR. The table lists 57,000 or so clones, 80% to 90% of them singletons. Blood sampling was done at baseline, cycle 4 day 1, and cycle 7 day 1. The sequence was collected from an adult with an advanced solid tumor such as melanoma, head and neck, liver or kidney cancer. The sample consisted of CD4+ or CD8+ T cells sorted from blood, taken in a trial of the OX40 agonist ivuxolimab. This sequence joins TRBV9 and TRBJ2-2, with 11 positions matching TRBD2. DNA for the CDR3: TGTGCCAGCAGCGAGTTTAGCGGGAGGGCCCCCGGGGAGCTGTTTTTT. Translation gives CASSEFSGRAPGELFF.